The next 6 T cell receptor beta chains were all read from a single sample in a study of blood T cell repertoires in COVID-19. TCRdb keeps only in-frame clones here, not all; method: immunoSEQ multiplex PCR. Of more than 45,000 clones in the sample, about nine tenths were seen once. The sequenced sample was peripheral blood. Every receptor here comes from a woman between 70 and 85 years old with active COVID-19.

V is TRBV2 and J is TRBJ1-2; D gene uncertain. Germline CDR1 is SNHLY and CDR2 is FYNNEI. Trimming removed 5 bases at V and 4 bases at J, with 5 bases between. This CDR3 comprises 11 residues. In DNA, the CDR3 is TGTGCCAGCAGTCCGTTCTATGGCTACACCTTC. Translation: CASSPFYGYTF. Variable domain in full (rest from reference TRBV2 and TRBJ1-2): EPEVTQTPSHQVTQMGQEVILRCVPISNHLYFYWYRQILGQKVEFLVSFYNNEISEKSEIFDDQFSVERPDGSNFTLKIRSTKLEDSAMYFCASSPFYGYTFGSGTRLTVV.

The rearrangement uses TRBV7-9 and TRBJ2-3; the D gene is possibly TRBD2 (5 bases). Germline V gene lookup returns CDR1 SEHNR and CDR2 FQNEAQ (reference sequence). Trimming stripped 2 bases from V and 4 bases from J, with 13 bases between. The CDR3 loop spans 15 amino acids. CDR3 loop: CASSLFYGNADTQYF. CDR3 nucleotides: TGTGCCAGCAGCTTATTCTACGGGAATGCAGATACGCAGTATTTT.

The chain joins TRBV7-8 to TRBJ2-5, with a possible D match to TRBD1 (6 bases). Germline V gene sequence: CDR1 SGHVS, CDR2 FQNEAQ. The CDR3 is 16 amino acids. V lost 1 base, J lost 5 bases, and 17 bases lay in between. In DNA form, the CDR3 reads TGTGCCAGCAGCTTAGTCCTCGGGACACGCGGGGAGACCCAGTACTTC. It translates to CASSLVLGTRGETQYF.

The chain joins TRBV6-1 to TRBJ2-7, with TRBD2 matching 9 bases. The CDR3 contains 15 residues. V trimming: 3 bases; J trimming: 4 bases; junction bases outside the gene matches: 7. Germline V lookup: CDR1 MNHNS, CDR2 SASEGT. The CDR3 spells CASSEGSGSVYEQYF. The CDR3 coding sequence is TGTGCCAGCAGTGAGGGTAGCGGGAGTGTTTACGAGCAGTACTTC.

This chain links TRBV27 with TRBJ1-1; no clear D gene. Germline CDR1 MNHEY, CDR2 SMNVEV (reference sequence). The CDR3 has 16 residues. Trimming took 2 bases from V and 0 from J, leaving 13 bases between them. CDR3 nucleotide sequence: TGTGCCAGCAGTTTAAGCGGGCCGACCTTGAACACTGAAGCTTTCTTT. It codes for CASSLSGPTLNTEAFF.

J is TRBJ1-5 and V is TRBV4-1; the D is unclear. The CDR3 loop spans 15 amino acids. CDR1 is MGHRA, CDR2 YSYEKL, per germline. V shed 5 bases and J shed 0 bases, with 11 bases lying between them. The CDR3 DNA sequence: TGCGCCAGCAGCGACGGACTTTTTAGCAATCAGCCCCAGCATTTT. This sequence encodes CASSDGLFSNQPQHF.